The clone carrying this T cell receptor beta chain was detected many times. Its target is unknown. The authors prepared the TCRbeta library with unique molecular identifiers. TCRdb used MiXCR to reprocess the PCR reads, holding one entry per CDR3 protein. The table lists over 150,000 distinct CDR3 sequences, about 6% of them singletons, with under 6% in the top ten. The data were taken from a study of T-cell reconstitution after alpha-beta-depleted transplantation in children. Overall study findings and caveats: At one year after transplant, newly produced T cells mostly accounted for T-cell counts and diversity. Several hundred graft clones that had expanded were reportedly the source of alpha-beta T cells about two months after transplant.

This CDR3 is 14 amino acids long. Germline CDR1 and CDR2: SEHNR and FQNEAQ (reference sequence). V was cut by 5 bases and J by 3 bases, with 14 bases left in between. The input for sequencing was PBMCs, taken before TCRalphabeta/CD19-depleted stem cell transplant. The TCR was taken from a girl under three years old with combined immunodeficiency, due to receive a stem cell transplant. The chain employs TRBV7-9 and TRBJ2-7; D may correspond to TRBD1 or TRBD2 (5 bases each). The CDR3 sequence is CASSAPGTHYEQYF. CDR3 nucleotide sequence: TGTGCCAGCAGCGCCCCCGGGACCCACTACGAGCAGTACTTC.